This entry lists 21 T cell receptor beta chains sequenced from one sample in a study of T cells in Graves' hyperthyroidism and ophthalmopathy. Amplified regions were TCR beta CDR3 sequences from RNA transcripts. The study used the HTBI primer set for a first-round RT-PCR of the TCR CDR3. Using its own MiXCR run on the multiplex PCR reads, TCRdb lists one record per CDR3 protein. The sample shows roughly 740,000 distinct CDR3 sequences, about a sixth of them seen only once. Sequencing input: blood. All receptors derive from a man between 18 and 29 years old with Graves' hyperthyroidism.

This clonotype showed up many times. J is TRBJ1-5 and V is TRBV19; weak D call: TRBD1 (6 bases). V lost 10 bases, J lost 5 bases, and 21 bases lay in between. The CDR3 totals 15 residues. The germline V gene encodes CDR1 LNHDA and CDR2 SQIVND (reference sequence). Written as DNA, the CDR3 is TGTGCCACCCAGGTGGAGGGGGACGGTGATCAGCCCCAGCATTTT. Protein sequence: CATQVEGDGDQPQHF.

This clonotype was recorded a few times. The chain joins TRBV20-1 to TRBJ1-4; maybe TRBD1 (5 bases). This CDR3 contains 14 residues. Trimming stripped 3 bases from V and 0 bases from J, with 8 bases between. Germline V gene lookup returns CDR1 DFQATT and CDR2 SNEGSKA (reference sequence). As DNA, the CDR3 is TGCAGTGCTAGCGGAGGGGCAACTAATGAAAAACTGTTTTTT. This gives the protein CSASGGATNEKLFF.

This clonotype appeared many times. This rearrangement joins TRBV20-1 to TRBJ2-5; D remains ambiguous. V lost 1 base and J lost 5, with 8 bases in between. CDR3 length: 12 amino acids. Germline V gives CDR1 DFQATT, CDR2 SNEGSKA (reference sequence). CDR3 sequence reads: CSARVIGETQYF. CDR3 DNA sequence: TGCAGTGCTAGAGTAATAGGGGAGACCCAGTACTTC.

CDR3 region: CASSLERTRVGGTQYF. CDR3 nucleotide sequence: TGTGCCAGCAGCTTGGAAAGGACCCGCGTAGGAGGTACGCAGTATTTT. The chain couples TRBV5-8 to TRBJ2-3; a weak D match, TRBD2 (5 bases). Germline CDR1 and CDR2: SGHTS and YDEGEE. Between the trimmed V and J ends, which lost 0 bases and 8 bases, there was a span of 19 bases. CDR3 length equals 16 residues.

This clonotype has at least ten counts. This chain uses TRBV20-1 with TRBJ2-1, with 11 bases aligning to TRBD2. The germline gives CDR1 DFQATT, CDR2 SNEGSKA (reference sequence). This CDR3 is 18 amino acids long. After removal of 3 bases from V and 4 bases from J, the junction contained 14 bases not matched to a gene. Here the CDR3 reads CSARKTSGTVRIYNEQFF. The CDR3 DNA is TGCAGTGCTAGGAAGACTAGCGGGACCGTTCGGATTTACAATGAGCAGTTCTTC.

This clonotype was found many times. The chain employs TRBV6-5 and TRBJ1-4; D is perhaps TRBD1 (5 bases). Trimming took off 0 bases at V and 7 bases at J, with 12 bases between the two ends. Germline loops: CDR1 MNHEY, CDR2 SVGAGI. The CDR3 has 15 amino acids. The CDR3 nucleotides are TGTGCCAGCAGTTACTCATGGGGGATGGGTGAAAAACTGTTTTTT. The encoded protein is CASSYSWGMGEKLFF.

The chain employs TRBV11-2 and TRBJ2-3, with 9 bases matching TRBD2. This CDR3 has 16 amino acids. V shed 5 bases, J shed 5 bases, and the junction held 11 bases outside the gene matches. Germline V lookup: CDR1 SGHAT, CDR2 FQNNGV. The CDR3 sequence is CASSPGTSWEGDTQYF. The CDR3 DNA reads as TGTGCCAGCAGCCCCGGGACTAGCTGGGAGGGAGATACGCAGTATTTT.

This clonotype was observed at least ten times. The rearrangement joins TRBV30 to TRBJ2-5; unclear D gene. The CDR3 totals 12 residues. The V end was cut by 3 bases, the J end by 3 bases, with 8 bases between. The germline V gene has CDR1 GTSNPN and CDR2 SVGIG (reference sequence). The CDR3 region is CAWRGAKETQYF. CDR3 coding DNA: TGTGCCTGGAGAGGTGCAAAAGAGACCCAGTACTTC.

This clonotype has a count of ten or more. The chain employs TRBV28 and TRBJ2-7; 11 bases line up with TRBD2. CDR3 length: 18 amino acids. Germline assignment: CDR1 MDHEN and CDR2 SYDVKM. J gave up 3 bases and V 2 bases, and 12 bases lay outside the gene matches. CDR3 sequence: CASSLQTSGILMGYEQYF. The CDR3 DNA reads TGTGCCAGCAGTTTACAGACTAGCGGGATCCTAATGGGCTACGAGCAGTACTTC.

The chain is built from TRBV7-2 and TRBJ1-2; 7 bases are shared with TRBD1. Germline V gene sequence: CDR1 SGHTA, CDR2 FQGNSA. Trimming at V came to 5 bases and at J to 4 bases, leaving 10 bases not matched to a gene. The CDR3 spans 15 residues. The CDR3 DNA is TGTGCCAGCAGCGTCCGGGACAGCCCTTCCTATGGCTACACCTTC. Its protein is CASSVRDSPSYGYTF.

This clonotype came up many times. The chain links TRBV3-1 to TRBJ1-1; maybe TRBD1 (5 bases). Trimming took off 1 base at V and 4 bases at J, with 10 bases between the two ends. Germline lookup yields CDR1 LGHDT and CDR2 YNNKEL (reference sequence). CDR3 length equals 14 residues. CDR3: CASSQVAGGTEAFF. As DNA, the CDR3 is TGTGCCAGCAGCCAAGTTGCCGGGGGCACTGAAGCTTTCTTT.

This chain uses TRBV27 with TRBJ1-6; 7 nucleotides agree with TRBD1. V was clipped by 6 bases and J by 11 bases; unmatched bases: 10. Per germline, CDR1 MNHEY and CDR2 SMNVEV (reference sequence). The CDR3 length is 14 residues. CDR3 DNA sequence: TGTGCCAGCAGCAACGACAGGGTCGTCGCACCCCTCCACTTT. Amino acids: CASSNDRVVAPLHF.

This clonotype showed up just a few times. The V and J genes are TRBV9 and TRBJ2-7; TRBD1 matches at 10 bases. Unmatched junction bases numbered 10, after V lost 4 bases and J lost 3 bases. CDR3 size: 16 residues. Per germline, CDR1 SGDLS and CDR2 YYNGEE. The CDR3 loop is CASSSPEGTGVYEQYF. CDR3 DNA sequence: TGTGCCAGCAGCTCGCCGGAGGGGACAGGGGTCTACGAGCAGTACTTC.

This rearrangement joins TRBV7-2 to TRBJ2-7; D gene uncertain. CDR3 length: 13 amino acids. The V gene lost 1 base and the J gene lost 7 bases, with 11 bases spanning the gap. The germline CDR1 and CDR2 sequences are SGHTA and FQGNSA. DNA for the CDR3: TGTGCCAGCAGCTTAGGAAGGGTGAGAGAGCAGTACTTC. Protein: CASSLGRVREQYF. Complete variable domain (other parts from reference TRBV7-2 and TRBJ2-7): GAGVSQSPSNKVTEKGKDVELRCDPISGHTALYWYRQSLGQGLEFLIYFQGNSAPDKSGLPSDRFSAERTGGSVSTLTIQRTQQEDSAVYLCASSLGRVREQYFGPGTRLTVT.

This clonotype was seen ten or more times. V usage is TRBV19 and J usage is TRBJ1-5; no reliable D call. CDR3 length equals 14 residues. V lost 4 bases, J lost 7 bases, and 14 bases lay in between. The germline CDR1 and CDR2 sequences are LNHDA and SQIVND (reference sequence). CDR3 sequence reads: CASSTHLGGQPQHF. CDR3 sequence (DNA): TGTGCCAGTAGTACACACCTCGGAGGACAGCCCCAGCATTTT.

There are many counts of this clonotype. V is TRBV20-1 and J is TRBJ1-2; D remains ambiguous. The CDR3 sequence is 12 residues long. V was trimmed by 5 bases and J by 7 bases, leaving 14 bases between them. Germline values: CDR1 DFQATT, CDR2 SNEGSKA (reference sequence). The DNA for the CDR3 is TGCAGTGCTCCGGACCTACTTGGTGGCTACACCTTC. It encodes CSAPDLLGGYTF.

This clonotype has a count of ten or more. The gene calls are TRBV20-1 and TRBJ2-1, with 9 bases matching TRBD2. Germline CDR1 is DFQATT and CDR2 is SNEGSKA (reference sequence). The CDR3 runs to 12 residues. The CDR3 DNA reads as TGCAAGATCCTAGCGGGATACAATGAGCAGTTCTTC. As protein: CKILAGYNEQFF.

This clonotype came up a few times. The rearrangement links TRBV6-1 to TRBJ2-5; 11 nucleotides line up with TRBD2. The CDR3 runs 17 residues. With 5 bases clipped from V and 2 bases from J, the junction kept 10 bases outside the gene matches. From germline, CDR1 is MNHNS and CDR2 SASEGT. The CDR3 protein is CASSFLLAGAGQETQYF. In DNA, the CDR3 is TGTGCCAGCAGTTTCCTACTAGCGGGAGCGGGACAAGAGACCCAGTACTTC.

This clonotype came up a few times. V and J are TRBV27 and TRBJ2-1; 9 bases are a match to TRBD1. Losses at the gene ends were 4 bases for V and 8 bases for J; bases not matched to a gene: 9. Germline V lookup: CDR1 MNHEY, CDR2 SMNVEV (reference sequence). The CDR3 has 15 residues. This chain's CDR3 is CASSSGTGIRDEQFF. CDR3 in DNA: TGTGCCAGCAGTTCGGGGACAGGGATAAGGGATGAGCAGTTCTTC.

The rearrangement uses TRBV25-1 and TRBJ2-5; D is perhaps TRBD2 (5 bases). The CDR3 length is 14 residues. The V and J ends lost 7 bases and 2 bases respectively, with 14 bases between them. In germline, CDR1 is MGHDK, CDR2 SYGVNS. CDR3 in DNA: TGTGCCAGCACCGCCCGAGCGGCGCAAGAGACCCAGTACTTC. It translates to CASTARAAQETQYF.

V and J are TRBV20-1 and TRBJ2-3, with 16 bases aligning to TRBD2. The CDR3 extends over 18 amino acids. Germline V gives CDR1 DFQATT, CDR2 SNEGSKA (reference sequence). V lost 0 bases, J lost 4 bases, and 7 bases stayed unmatched. The CDR3 DNA reads TGCAGTGCTAGAGACGTAGCCGGGACTAGCGGGAGGGCAGATACGCAGTATTTT. Residues: CSARDVAGTSGRADTQYF.